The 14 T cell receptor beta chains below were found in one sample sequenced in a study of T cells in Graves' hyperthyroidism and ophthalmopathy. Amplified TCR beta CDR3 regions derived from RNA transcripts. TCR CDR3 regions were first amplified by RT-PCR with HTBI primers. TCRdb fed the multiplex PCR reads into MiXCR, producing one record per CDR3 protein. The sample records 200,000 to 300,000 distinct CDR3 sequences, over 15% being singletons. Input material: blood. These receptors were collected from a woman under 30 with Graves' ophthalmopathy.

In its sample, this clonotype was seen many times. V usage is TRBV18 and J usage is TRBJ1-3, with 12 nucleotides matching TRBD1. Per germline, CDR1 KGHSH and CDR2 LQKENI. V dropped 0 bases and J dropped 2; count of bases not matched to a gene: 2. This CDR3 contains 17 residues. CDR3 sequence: CASSPPGQGAAGNTIYF. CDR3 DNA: TGTGCCAGCTCACCACCGGGACAGGGGGCGGCTGGAAACACCATATATTTT.

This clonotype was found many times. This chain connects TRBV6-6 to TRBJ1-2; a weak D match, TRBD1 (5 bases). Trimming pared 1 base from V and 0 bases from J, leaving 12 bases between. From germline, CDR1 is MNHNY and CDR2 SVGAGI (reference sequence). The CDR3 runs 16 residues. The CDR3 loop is CASSYLGARSNYGYTF. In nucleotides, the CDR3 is TGTGCCAGCAGTTACTTAGGGGCCCGCTCTAACTATGGCTACACCTTC.

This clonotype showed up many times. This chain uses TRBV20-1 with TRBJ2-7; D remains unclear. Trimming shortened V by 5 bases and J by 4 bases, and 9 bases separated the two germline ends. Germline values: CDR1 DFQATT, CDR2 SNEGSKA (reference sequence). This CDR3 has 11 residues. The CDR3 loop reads CSAGRDYEQYF. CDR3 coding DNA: TGCAGTGCTGGAAGAGATTACGAGCAGTACTTC.

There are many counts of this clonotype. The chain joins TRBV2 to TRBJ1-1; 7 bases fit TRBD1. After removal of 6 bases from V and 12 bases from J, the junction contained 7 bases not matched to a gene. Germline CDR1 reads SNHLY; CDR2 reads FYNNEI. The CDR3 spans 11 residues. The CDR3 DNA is TGTGCCAGCAGACGACAGGGTACAACTTTCTTT. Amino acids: CASRRQGTTFF. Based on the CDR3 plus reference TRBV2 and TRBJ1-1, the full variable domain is EPEVTQTPSHQVTQMGQEVILRCVPISNHLYFYWYRQILGQKVEFLVSFYNNEISEKSEIFDDQFSVERPDGSNFTLKIRSTKLEDSAMYFCASRRQGTTFFGQGTRLTVV.

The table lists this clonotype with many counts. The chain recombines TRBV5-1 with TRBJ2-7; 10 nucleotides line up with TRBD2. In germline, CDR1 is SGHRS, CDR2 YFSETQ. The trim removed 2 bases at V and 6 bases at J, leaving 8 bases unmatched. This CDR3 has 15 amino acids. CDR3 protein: CASSFLAGAVSEQYF. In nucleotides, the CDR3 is TGCGCCAGCAGCTTCCTAGCGGGAGCCGTATCCGAGCAGTACTTC.

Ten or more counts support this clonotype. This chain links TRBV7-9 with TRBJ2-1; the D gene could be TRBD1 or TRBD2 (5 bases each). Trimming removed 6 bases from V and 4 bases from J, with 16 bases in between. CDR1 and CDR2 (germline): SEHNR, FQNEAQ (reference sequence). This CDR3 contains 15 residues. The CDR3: CASRKGTPRYNEQFF. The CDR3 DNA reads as TGTGCCAGCAGAAAAGGGACCCCTCGGTACAATGAGCAGTTCTTC.

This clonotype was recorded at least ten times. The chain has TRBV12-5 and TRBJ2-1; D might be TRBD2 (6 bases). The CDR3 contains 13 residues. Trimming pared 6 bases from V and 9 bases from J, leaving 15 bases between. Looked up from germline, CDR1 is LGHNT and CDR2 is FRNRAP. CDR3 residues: CASGGGGRTEQFF. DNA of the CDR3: TGTGCTAGTGGGGGTGGAGGGAGAACTGAGCAGTTCTTC.

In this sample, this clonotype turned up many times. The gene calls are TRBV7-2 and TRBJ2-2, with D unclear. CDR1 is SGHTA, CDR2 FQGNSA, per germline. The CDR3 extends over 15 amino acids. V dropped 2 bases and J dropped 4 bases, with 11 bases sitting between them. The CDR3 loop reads CASSLSPAGTGELFF. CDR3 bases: TGTGCCAGCAGCTTAAGTCCCGCCGGCACCGGGGAGCTGTTTTTT.

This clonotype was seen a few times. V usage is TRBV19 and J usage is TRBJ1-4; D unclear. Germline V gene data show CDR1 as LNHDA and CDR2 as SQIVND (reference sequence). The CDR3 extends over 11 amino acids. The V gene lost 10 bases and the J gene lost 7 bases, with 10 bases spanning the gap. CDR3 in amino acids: CATEGFEKLFF. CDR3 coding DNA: TGTGCCACGGAGGGATTTGAAAAACTGTTTTTT.

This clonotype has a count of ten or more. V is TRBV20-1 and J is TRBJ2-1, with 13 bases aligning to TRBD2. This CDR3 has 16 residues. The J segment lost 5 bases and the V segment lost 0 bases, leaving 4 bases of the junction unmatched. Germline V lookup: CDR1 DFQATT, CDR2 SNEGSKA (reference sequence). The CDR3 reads CSARELAGGPNNEQFF. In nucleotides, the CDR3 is TGCAGTGCTAGAGAACTAGCGGGAGGGCCGAACAATGAGCAGTTCTTC.

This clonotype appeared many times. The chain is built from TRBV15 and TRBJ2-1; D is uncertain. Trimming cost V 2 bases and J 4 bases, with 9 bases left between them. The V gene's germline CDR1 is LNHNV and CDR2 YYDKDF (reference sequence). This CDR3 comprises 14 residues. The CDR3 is CATSRSDQYNEQFF. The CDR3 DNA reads TGTGCCACCAGCAGATCGGACCAATACAATGAGCAGTTCTTC. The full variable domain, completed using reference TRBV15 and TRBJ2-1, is DAMVIQNPRYQVTQFGKPVTLSCSQTLNHNVMYWYQQKSSQAPKLLFHYYDKDFNNEADTPDNFQSRRPNTSFCFLDIRSPGLGDTAMYLCATSRSDQYNEQFFGPGTRLTVL.

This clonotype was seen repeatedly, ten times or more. The chain's CDR3 is CASSLTSGTEDTQYF. As DNA, the CDR3 is TGTGCCAGCTCCCTGACTAGCGGGACTGAAGATACGCAGTATTTT. This rearrangement joins TRBV18 to TRBJ2-3; 11 nucleotides match TRBD2. Trimming at V came to 6 bases and at J to 5 bases, leaving 7 bases not matched to a gene. In germline, CDR1 is KGHSH, CDR2 LQKENI. This CDR3 spans 15 amino acids.

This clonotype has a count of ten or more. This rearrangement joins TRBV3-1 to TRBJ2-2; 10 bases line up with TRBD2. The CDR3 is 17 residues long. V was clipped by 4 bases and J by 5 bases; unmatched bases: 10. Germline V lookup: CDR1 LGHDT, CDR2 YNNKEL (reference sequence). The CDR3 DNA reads TGTGCCAGCAGCCCGAGGGGAAGCGGGAGGGGAACCGGGGAGCTGTTTTTT. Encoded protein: CASSPRGSGRGTGELFF.

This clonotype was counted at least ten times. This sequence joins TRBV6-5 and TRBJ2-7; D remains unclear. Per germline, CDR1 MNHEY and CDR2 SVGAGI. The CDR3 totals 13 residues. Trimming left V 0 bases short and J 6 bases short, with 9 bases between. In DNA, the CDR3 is TGTGCCAGCAGTTACTCGAATCTCTTCGAGCAGTACTTC. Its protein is CASSYSNLFEQYF.